Sequencing of this T cell receptor (beta chain) was carried out in a study of shared clonotypes between healthy human individuals. About the research overall: The people who gave samples were two women and three men aged 18 to 49.

Libraries were prepared by immunoSEQ multiplex PCR; TCRdb keeps only in-frame clonotypes and omits some of them. The profile shows 600,000 to 750,000 clones, 72% of them singletons. There are 15 residues in the CDR3. Unmatched junction bases numbered 2, after V lost 2 bases and J lost 5 bases. CDR1 is LNHDA, CDR2 SQIVND, per germline (reference sequence). The sequence derives from a woman aged 25-40 years in good health. The specimen sequenced was memory CD4+ T cells sorted from blood. The sample's subset: CD45RA-negative fraction. This chain uses TRBV19 with TRBJ2-3, with 12 bases aligning to TRBD2. CDR3 in DNA: TGTGCCAGTAGTATACTAGCGGGAGGGAGAGATACGCAGTATTTT. It is translated as CASSILAGGRDTQYF. The full variable domain, rest sourced from reference TRBV19 and TRBJ2-3, is DGGITQSPKYLFRKEGQNVTLSCEQNLNHDAMYWYRQDPGQGLRLIYYSQIVNDFQKGDIAEGYSVSREKKESFPLTVTSAQKNPTAFYLCASSILAGGRDTQYFGPGTRLTVL.